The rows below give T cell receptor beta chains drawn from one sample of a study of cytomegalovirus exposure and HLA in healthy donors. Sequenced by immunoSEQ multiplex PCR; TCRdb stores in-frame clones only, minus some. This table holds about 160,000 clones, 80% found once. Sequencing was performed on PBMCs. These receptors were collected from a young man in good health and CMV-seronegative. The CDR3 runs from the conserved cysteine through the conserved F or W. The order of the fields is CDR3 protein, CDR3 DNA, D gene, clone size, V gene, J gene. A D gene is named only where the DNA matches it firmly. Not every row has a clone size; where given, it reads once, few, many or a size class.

CSVFDRVGTEAFF	TGCAGCGTTTTCGACAGGGTGGGGACTGAAGCTTTCTTT	TRBD1	-	TRBV29-1	TRBJ1-1
CASRTRGLLTEAFF	TGTGCCAGCCGCACACGCGGGCTGCTCACTGAAGCTTTCTTT	-	-	TRBV28	TRBJ1-1
CASSSGQAALTGANVLTF	TGTGCCAGCAGCTCTGGACAGGCCGCACTAACTGGGGCCAACGTCCTGACTTTC	TRBD1	once	TRBV7-6	TRBJ2-6
CSSSSEYPEQYF	TGTTCCAGCAGCTCCGAGTACCCCGAGCAGTACTTC	-	-	TRBV7-9	TRBJ2-7
CASSGRLWEAGNTIYF	TGTGCCAGCAGCGGCCGTTTGTGGGAGGCTGGAAACACCATATATTTT	-	-	TRBV9	TRBJ1-3
CASRAGRPTEAFF	TGTGCCAGCAGGGCGGGACGGCCTACTGAAGCTTTCTTT	-	-	TRBV6-5	TRBJ1-1
CASRPEAWTGGSNQPQHF	TGTGCCAGCAGGCCAGAGGCGTGGACAGGGGGCAGCAATCAGCCCCAGCATTTT	TRBD1	-	TRBV2	TRBJ1-5
CASSPPRDRLYNEQFF	TGTGCCAGCAGTCCGCCCCGGGACAGACTATACAATGAGCAGTTCTTC	TRBD1	-	TRBV27	TRBJ2-1